These 13 T cell receptor beta chains came from one sample sequenced in a study of Ad26.COV2.S vaccination and SARS-CoV-2 variants. TCRdb's table, derived via immunoSEQ multiplex PCR, lists solely in-frame clones and lacks some. The sample gives around 320,000 clones, 80% to 90% of which show up once; about 3% is in the top ten. Indicated treatment: around 19 received Ad26.COV2.S at low or high dose, single or two shots; about 5 received placebo; per-sample allocation not given. The samples were gathered on day 63 after the first injection of vaccine or placebo. The sample consisted of peripheral blood, taken in a trial of Ad26.COV2.S vaccine versus placebo. The receptor set was obtained from a person between 18 and 59 years old who received the Ad26.COV2.S COVID-19 vaccine or a placebo.

The gene calls are TRBV29-1 and TRBJ1-2, with 7 bases aligning to TRBD1. V lost 6 bases and J lost 4; bases outside the gene matches: 14. This CDR3 is 15 amino acids long. Germline V gene data show CDR1 as SQVTM and CDR2 as ANQGSEA. DNA of the CDR3: TGCAGCGTAGGACAGGTCAAGAAGGGGAGCTATGGCTACACCTTC. Its protein product is CSVGQVKKGSYGYTF.

The V gene is TRBV14, the J gene TRBJ2-7; tentatively, D is TRBD2 (6 bases). Trimming removed 4 bases from V and 2 bases from J, with 18 bases in between. CDR1 and CDR2 from the germline V gene are SGHDN and FVKESK. The CDR3 contains 16 residues. CDR3 protein: CASSLLPSEVAYEQYF. The CDR3 nucleotides are TGTGCCAGCAGCCTCCTACCTAGCGAAGTGGCCTACGAGCAGTACTTC.

The chain links TRBV3-1 (or the pseudogene TRBV3-2) to TRBJ2-1; weak D call: TRBD2 (6 bases). V was shortened by 0 bases and J by 6 bases, with 9 bases between the two germline ends. Germline CDR1 is LGHDT and CDR2 is YNNKEL (reference sequence). The CDR3 consists of 14 residues. CDR3 sequence (DNA): TGTGCCAGCAGCCAAGAAGCTAGCGCCAATGAGCAGTTCTTC. It translates to CASSQEASANEQFF.

This chain joins TRBV5-4 and TRBJ1-2; unclear D gene. V lost 1 base and J lost 14, with 12 bases in between. CDR1 and CDR2 from the germline V gene are SGHNT and YYREEE (reference sequence). The CDR3 spans 11 residues. CDR3 coding DNA: TGTGCCAGCAGCTTGAATACGGCGGTTACCTTC. Amino acids: CASSLNTAVTF.

The V gene is TRBV4-3, the J gene TRBJ2-3; 15 bases agree with TRBD2. Germline trimming cut 0 bases from V and 5 bases from J; bases unmatched to any gene: 6. Looked up from germline, CDR1 is LGHNA and CDR2 is YSLEER. CDR3 length equals 18 residues. The CDR3 region has the DNA TGCGCCAGCAGCCAAGATGAAGGACTAGCGGGGGGGCAAGATACGCAGTATTTT. The encoded protein is CASSQDEGLAGGQDTQYF.

This chain uses TRBV4-1 with TRBJ2-3, with D tentatively TRBD1 or TRBD2 (5 bases each). The V end lost 0 bases, the J end lost 11 bases, and 12 bases lay between the germline ends. The CDR3 has 13 amino acids. CDR1 MGHRA and CDR2 YSYEKL come from the germline V gene. The CDR3 bases are TGCGCCAGCAGCCAAGATCTCGGGGCTTGGCAGTATTTT. It specifies CASSQDLGAWQYF.

The rearrangement uses TRBV27 and TRBJ2-1; 8 bases map to TRBD2. Germline V CDR1 and CDR2: MNHEY, SMNVEV (reference sequence). There are 15 residues in the CDR3. With 5 bases clipped from V and 9 bases from J, the junction kept 12 bases outside the gene matches. CDR3 bases: TGTGCCAGCAGTCCAGCGGGGGACCCGGCGGGTGAGCAGTTCTTC. Translated: CASSPAGDPAGEQFF.

For the CDR3, the DNA is TGCGCCAGTCAGTCGGACTTGAACACTGAAGCTTTCTTT. It yields the protein CASQSDLNTEAFF. This chain connects TRBV5-1 to TRBJ1-1; unclear D gene. CDR1 is SGHRS and CDR2 is YFSETQ in the germline V gene. The V end lost 8 bases, the J end lost 0 bases, and 11 bases lay between the germline ends. The CDR3 has 13 residues.

This chain connects TRBV16 to TRBJ1-2; 9 bases fit TRBD1. The junction had 5 bases not matched to a gene; V was cut back by 4 bases and J by 2 bases. Germline-derived CDR1 and CDR2 are KGHSY and FQNENV. The CDR3 sequence is 15 residues long. The CDR3 DNA follows: TGTGCCAGCAGCCCTAGGGGACAGGGAAACTATGGCTACACCTTC. Its protein is CASSPRGQGNYGYTF.

V usage is TRBV5-4 and J usage is TRBJ1-4; possible D gene TRBD1, 6 bases. CDR1 and CDR2 (germline): SGHNT, YYREEE (reference sequence). The CDR3 length is 15 residues. Trimming pared 4 bases from V and 5 bases from J, leaving 15 bases between. The chain's CDR3 is CASSPRTADNEKLFF. The CDR3 DNA follows: TGTGCCAGCAGCCCAAGGACAGCCGACAATGAAAAACTGTTTTTT. Complete variable domain (other parts from reference TRBV5-4 and TRBJ1-4): ETGVTQSPTHLIKTRGQQVTLRCSSQSGHNTVSWYQQALGQGPQFIFQYYREEENGRGNFPPRFSGLQFPNYSSELNVNALELDDSALYLCASSPRTADNEKLFFGSGTQLSVL.

The genes are TRBV19 and TRBJ1-2; tentative D call: TRBD1 (6 bases). This CDR3 comprises 16 residues. The germline gives CDR1 LNHDA, CDR2 SQIVND (reference sequence). V lost 1 base and J 4 bases, leaving 16 bases between the germline ends. The CDR3 bases are TGTGCCAGTAGTATAGCCCGTGGACAGTCAACCTATGGCTACACCTTC. Translation gives CASSIARGQSTYGYTF.

The rearrangement joins TRBV20-1 to TRBJ1-2; D remains ambiguous. The CDR3 extends over 10 amino acids. Germline V gene lookup returns CDR1 DFQATT and CDR2 SNEGSKA (reference sequence). V lost 3 bases, J lost 8 bases, and 7 bases lay in between. The CDR3 DNA reads as TGCAGTGCTAGTTATGGAGGCTACACCTTC. Translating it yields CSASYGGYTF.

The genes are TRBV2 and TRBJ1-1; D remains ambiguous. V shed 6 bases and J shed 1 base, with 12 bases lying between them. The CDR3 runs to 14 residues. Per the germline V gene, CDR1 is SNHLY and CDR2 is FYNNEI. This CDR3 is CASSIDPRNTEAFF. CDR3 nucleotide sequence: TGTGCCAGCAGCATCGACCCTAGGAACACTGAAGCTTTCTTT.